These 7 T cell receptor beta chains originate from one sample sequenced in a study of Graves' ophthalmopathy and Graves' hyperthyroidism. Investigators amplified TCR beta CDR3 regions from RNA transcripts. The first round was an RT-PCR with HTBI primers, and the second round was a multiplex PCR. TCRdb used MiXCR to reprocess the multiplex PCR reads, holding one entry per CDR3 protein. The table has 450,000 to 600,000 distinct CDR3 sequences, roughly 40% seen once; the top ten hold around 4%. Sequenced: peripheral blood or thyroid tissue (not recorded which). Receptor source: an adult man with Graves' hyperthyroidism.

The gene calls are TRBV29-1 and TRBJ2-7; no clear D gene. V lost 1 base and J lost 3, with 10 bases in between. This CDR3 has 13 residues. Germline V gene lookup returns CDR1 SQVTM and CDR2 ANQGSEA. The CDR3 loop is CSVEGRPFYEQYF. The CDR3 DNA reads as TGCAGCGTTGAAGGTAGGCCCTTCTACGAGCAGTACTTC.

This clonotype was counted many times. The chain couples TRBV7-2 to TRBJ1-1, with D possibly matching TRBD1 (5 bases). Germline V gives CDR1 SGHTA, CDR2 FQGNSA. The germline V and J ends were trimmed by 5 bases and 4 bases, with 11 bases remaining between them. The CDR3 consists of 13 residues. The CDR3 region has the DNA TGTGCCAGCAGCCAGACAGCTTTCACTGAAGCTTTCTTT. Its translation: CASSQTAFTEAFF.

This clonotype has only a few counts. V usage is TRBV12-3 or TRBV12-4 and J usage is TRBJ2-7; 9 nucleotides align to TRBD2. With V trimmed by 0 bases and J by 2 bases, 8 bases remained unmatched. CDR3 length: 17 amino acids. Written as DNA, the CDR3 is TGTGCCAGCAGTTTAGCCCTTAGCGGGAGCACAACCTACGAGCAGTACTTC. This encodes CASSLALSGSTTYEQYF.

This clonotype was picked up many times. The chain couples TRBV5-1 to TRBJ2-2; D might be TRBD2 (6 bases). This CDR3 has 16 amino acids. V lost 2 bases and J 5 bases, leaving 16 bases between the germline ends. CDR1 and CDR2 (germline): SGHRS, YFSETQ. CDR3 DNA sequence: TGCGCCAGCAGCTTAGGAGGGACGGCCAGGACCGGGGAGCTGTTTTTT. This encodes CASSLGGTARTGELFF.

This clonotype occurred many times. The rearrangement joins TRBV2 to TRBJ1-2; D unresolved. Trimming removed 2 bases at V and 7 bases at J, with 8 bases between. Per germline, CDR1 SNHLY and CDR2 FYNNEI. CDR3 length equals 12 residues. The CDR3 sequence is CASSEKEGGYTF. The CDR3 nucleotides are TGTGCCAGCAGTGAAAAAGAGGGTGGCTACACCTTC.

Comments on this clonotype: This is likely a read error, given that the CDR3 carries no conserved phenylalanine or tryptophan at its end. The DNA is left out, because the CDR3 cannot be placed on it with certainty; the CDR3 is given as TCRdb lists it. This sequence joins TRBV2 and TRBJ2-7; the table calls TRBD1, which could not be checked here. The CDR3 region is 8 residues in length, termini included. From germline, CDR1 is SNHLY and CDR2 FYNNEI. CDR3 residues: CASSEGPG.

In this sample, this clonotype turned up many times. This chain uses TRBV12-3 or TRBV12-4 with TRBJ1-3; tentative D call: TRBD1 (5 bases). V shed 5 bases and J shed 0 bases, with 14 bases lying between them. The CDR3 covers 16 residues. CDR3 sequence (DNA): TGTGCCAGCAGTCTCGCCGGGACGGGCTCTGGAAACACCATATATTTT. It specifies CASSLAGTGSGNTIYF.